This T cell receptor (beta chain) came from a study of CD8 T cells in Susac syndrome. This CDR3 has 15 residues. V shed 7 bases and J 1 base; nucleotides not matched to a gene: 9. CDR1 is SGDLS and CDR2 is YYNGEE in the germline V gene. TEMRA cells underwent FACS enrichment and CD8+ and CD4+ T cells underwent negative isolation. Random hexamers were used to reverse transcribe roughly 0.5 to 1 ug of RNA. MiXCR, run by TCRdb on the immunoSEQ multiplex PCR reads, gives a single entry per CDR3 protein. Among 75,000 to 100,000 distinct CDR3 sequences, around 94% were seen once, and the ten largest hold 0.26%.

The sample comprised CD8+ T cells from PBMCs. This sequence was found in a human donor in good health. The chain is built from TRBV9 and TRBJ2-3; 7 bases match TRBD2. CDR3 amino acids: CASGPSSGGTDTQYF. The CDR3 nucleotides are TGTGCCAGCGGGCCGTCAAGCGGGGGCACAGATACGCAGTATTTT.